Listed here is a single T cell receptor beta chain. Its antigen remains unidentified. The libraries of TRB cDNA were prepared using 5' RACE with UMI labels. TCRdb re-called the 5' RACE reads; one entry per CDR3 protein, DNA not given. The repertoire table contains about 40,000 distinct CDR3 sequences. This sample is part of a study of CXCR3-negative and CXCR3-positive naive CD8 T cells. At the level of the study: Total TRB output reached 130 million or so reads, about 1.5 +/- 0.3 million per library.

There are 13 residues in the CDR3. Germline CDR1 is SQVTM and CDR2 is ANQGSEA. Study-wide results and limits: Memory cells differed in TRBV-TRBJ usage, but naive CXCR3-negative and CXCR3-positive cells had similar usage.

This receptor was taken from a human donor in good health. Some clones in this sample may be carry-over from other donors' samples. Specimen: memory CD8+ T cells from blood. V and J are TRBV29-1 and TRBJ2-7; TCRdb's assignment of TRBD2 cannot be checked, as there is no DNA. CDR3: CSVEVGTSYEQYF.